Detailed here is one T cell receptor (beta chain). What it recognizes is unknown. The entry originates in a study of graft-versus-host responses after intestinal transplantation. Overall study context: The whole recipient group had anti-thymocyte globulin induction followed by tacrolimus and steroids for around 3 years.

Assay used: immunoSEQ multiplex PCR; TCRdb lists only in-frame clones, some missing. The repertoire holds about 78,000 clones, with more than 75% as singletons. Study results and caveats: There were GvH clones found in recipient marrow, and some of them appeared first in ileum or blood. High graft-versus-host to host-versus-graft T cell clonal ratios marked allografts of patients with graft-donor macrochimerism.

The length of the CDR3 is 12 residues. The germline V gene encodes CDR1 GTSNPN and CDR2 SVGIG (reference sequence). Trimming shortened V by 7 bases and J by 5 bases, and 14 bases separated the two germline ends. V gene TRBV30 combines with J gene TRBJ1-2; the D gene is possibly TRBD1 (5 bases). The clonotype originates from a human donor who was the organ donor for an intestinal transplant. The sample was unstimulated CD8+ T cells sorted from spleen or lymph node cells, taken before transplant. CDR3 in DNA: TGTGCCTACCCTTCGACAGATTATGGCTACACCTTC. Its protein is CAYPSTDYGYTF.